One and the same sample provided the 6 T cell receptor beta chains below, sequenced in a study of shared clonotypes between healthy human individuals. Assay used: immunoSEQ multiplex PCR; TCRdb lists only in-frame clones, some missing. The sample includes roughly 1 million clones, about 75% seen only once; the top ten take about 1.5%. The specimen sequenced was memory CD4+ T cells sorted from blood. Indicated subset: CD45RA-negative fraction. The receptors originated from a man between 18 and 29 years old in good health.

The chain joins TRBV5-4 to TRBJ1-6; D ambiguous. Germline values: CDR1 SGHNT, CDR2 YYREEE (reference sequence). The V and J ends lost 3 bases and 2 bases respectively, with 12 bases between them. This CDR3 spans 16 amino acids. CDR3: CASSSHSGTYNSPLHF. In DNA form, the CDR3 reads TGTGCCAGCAGCTCCCACTCCGGGACCTATAATTCACCCCTCCACTTT.

The gene calls are TRBV11-1 and TRBJ1-5; possible D gene TRBD1, 5 bases. Trimming removed 4 bases at V and 5 bases at J, with 15 bases between. Germline CDR1 SGHAT, CDR2 FQDESV (reference sequence). The CDR3 totals 15 residues. CDR3 amino acids: CASSWRQIRDQPQHF. DNA for the CDR3: TGTGCCAGCAGCTGGAGACAGATTAGAGATCAGCCCCAGCATTTT.

The CDR3 region is CASSRTSGRSRTDTQYF. The CDR3 DNA reads as TGCGCCAGCAGCCGGACTAGCGGGAGGTCTAGGACAGATACGCAGTATTTT. V is TRBV4-1 and J is TRBJ2-3; 14 nucleotides align to TRBD2. The trim removed 4 bases at V and 3 bases at J, leaving 6 bases unmatched. Germline CDR1 is MGHRA and CDR2 is YSYEKL. This CDR3 spans 17 amino acids.

CDR3 sequence (DNA): TGCGCCAGCAGCCCCTTTACTACGTCGACCGGGGAGCTGTTTTTT. This encodes CASSPFTTSTGELFF. The rearrangement joins TRBV5-1 to TRBJ2-2; no definite D call. The V end lost 4 bases, the J end lost 5 bases, and 15 bases lay between the germline ends. This CDR3 spans 15 amino acids. Germline V gives CDR1 SGHRS, CDR2 YFSETQ. The full variable domain, rest sourced from reference TRBV5-1 and TRBJ2-2, is KAGVTQTPRYLIKTRGQQVTLSCSPISGHRSVSWYQQTPGQGLQFLFEYFSETQRNKGNFPGRFSGRQFSNSRSEMNVSTLELGDSALYLCASSPFTTSTGELFFGEGSRLTVL.

Of note for this clone: Other DNA variants within this sample encode the same CDR3. The CDR3 nucleotides are TGTGCCAGCAGCCTCGCTTACAGGGACGAGCAGTACTTC. Translation: CASSLAYRDEQYF. This chain connects TRBV7-2 to TRBJ2-7; perhaps TRBD1 as D (6 bases). Germline values: CDR1 SGHTA, CDR2 FQGNSA. The CDR3 covers 13 residues. Trimming shortened V by 5 bases and J by 5 bases, and 13 bases separated the two germline ends.

The chain recombines TRBV30 with TRBJ2-7; TRBD2 agrees at 10 bases. The CDR3 length is 14 residues. Trimming at V came to 0 bases and at J to 6 bases, leaving 5 bases not matched to a gene. Germline CDR1 GTSNPN, CDR2 SVGIG (reference sequence). The CDR3 region has the DNA TGTGCCTGGAGTGTCAGCGGGAGGGCCTCCGAGCAGTACTTC. This gives the protein CAWSVSGRASEQYF.